This TCR beta chain was found in a study of shared clonotypes between healthy human individuals. General observations from the study: Sequencing depth was predicted to influence how clonotypes are shared among donors.

The protocol was immunoSEQ multiplex PCR, while the TCRdb copy is restricted to in-frame clones and leaves out a portion. The table shows some 1,100,000 clones, with around 78% occurring only once. The V gene's germline CDR1 is SGHTA and CDR2 FQGTGA. There are 19 residues in the CDR3. With regard to this clone: Its target is unknown. The junction departs from the called germline gene at one end, perhaps through a read error.

The V gene is TRBV7-3, the J gene TRBJ2-7; perhaps D is TRBD1 or TRBD2 (6 bases each). The source material was memory CD4+ T cells from PBMCs. Subset of the sample: CD45RA-negative fraction. This clonotype originated in a man aged 18 to 29 in good health. Some clones in this sample may be carry-over from other donors' samples. CDR3 in amino acids: CANSLSGIRSGDKAYEQYF. DNA of the CDR3: TGTGCCAACAGCTTATCTGGTATTCGTTCGGGGGACAAGGCCTACGAGCAGTACTTC.